This T cell receptor beta chain appears in the sequencing data of a study of OX40 agonist ivuxolimab in advanced cancers. Study findings and constraints: The antigens recognized by the expanded peripheral T cells, that is their antigen specificity, were not determined.

Concerning this clone: Its antigen is unknown.

Sequencing used immunoSEQ multiplex PCR; TCRdb keeps in-frame clones, though not all of them. The top ten hold roughly 2.6% of the sample, which has roughly 41,000 clones, 86% seen once. With autoimmune disease history or systemic immunosuppression, patients were excluded. Baseline, cycle 4 day 1, and cycle 7 day 1 were the blood sampling points. This clonotype originated in an adult with an advanced solid tumor such as melanoma, head and neck, liver or kidney cancer. The sequenced sample was CD4+ or CD8+ T cells sorted from blood, obtained in a trial of the OX40 agonist ivuxolimab.

The CDR3 DNA reads TGTGCCAGTCCGGGACAGGGATTACAGACCCAGTACTTC. This gives the protein CASPGQGLQTQYF. The chain couples TRBV5-5 to TRBJ2-5, with 9 bases aligning to TRBD1. V was pared by 8 bases and J by 6 bases, with 8 bases of the junction left unmatched. The CDR3 is 13 residues long. Per the germline V gene, CDR1 is SGHKS and CDR2 is YYEKEE (reference sequence).